The rows below give T cell receptor beta chains drawn from one sample of a study of blood T cell repertoires in COVID-19. The data were produced by immunoSEQ multiplex PCR, yet TCRdb's version contains in-frame clones alone and is incomplete. The profile shows approximately 340,000 clones, 83% of them singletons. The material sequenced was peripheral blood. The receptors were gathered from a man younger than 45 with active or convalescent COVID-19. Each CDR3 is given with its conserved first and last residue. Fields, in order: D gene, V gene, J gene, CDR3 protein. D genes are given only for firm matches.

TRBD2	TRBV7-3	TRBJ2-5	CASSLRPSGTQETQYF
.	TRBV6-2/TRBV6-3	TRBJ1-2	CASSRLYGYTF
.	TRBV27	TRBJ1-5	CASSFRQGNQPQHF
TRBD1	TRBV30	TRBJ2-7	CAWMVGGNEQYF
.	TRBV10-3	TRBJ1-2	CAISGGGDGYTF
.	TRBV7-2	TRBJ1-2	CASSLDLQGYYGYTF
.	TRBV4-3	TRBJ1-1	CASSHLRARRGEGAFF
TRBD1	TRBV11-3	TRBJ1-1	CASARQGLNTEAFF
.	TRBV28	TRBJ1-2	CASSPTGTGLSGYTF
TRBD1	TRBV4-3	TRBJ2-1	CASSQTIDRGYNEQFF
.	TRBV7-6	TRBJ1-1	CASSPLDSPNTEAFF
.	TRBV9	TRBJ1-6	CASSVDVGRGSPLHF
TRBD1	TRBV2	TRBJ1-5	CASKGEDRGNQPQHF
.	TRBV10-3	TRBJ2-3	CATGGLDGEFEDTQYF